Following are 11 T cell receptor beta chains from one sample sequenced in a study of control samples from healthy donors and cancer patients. Using immunoSEQ multiplex PCR, the repertoire was profiled, and TCRdb retains in-frame clones only, with some absent. Found here are 100,000 to 150,000 clones, over 85% of them singletons; the top ten hold about 7.6%. The material sequenced was PBMCs. The receptors originated from a man over 45 with head and neck cancer.

Turning to this clone: This sample includes further DNA sequences coding for the same CDR3. The J gene is TRBJ2-3, the V gene TRBV14; no clear D gene. The CDR3 length is 11 residues. CDR1 is SGHDN, CDR2 FVKESK, per germline. V lost 6 bases, J lost 3 bases, and 4 bases lay in between. The CDR3: CASSHTDTQYF. The CDR3 bases are TGTGCCAGCAGTCATACAGATACGCAGTATTTT.

The rearrangement links TRBV10-3 to TRBJ1-1; possible D gene TRBD1, 5 bases. The CDR3 sequence is 14 residues long. Germline V gives CDR1 ENHRY, CDR2 SYGVKD. The V gene lost 8 bases and the J gene lost 8 bases, with 21 bases spanning the gap. The CDR3 sequence: CAILETDSLLEAFF. The CDR3 nucleotides are TGTGCCATCTTGGAGACAGACTCTCTACTCGAAGCTTTCTTT.

Here the CDR3 DNA reads TGTGCCAGCAGCTTAGTGGGGCAGGGCAAAGAGACCCAGTACTTC. Amino acid sequence: CASSLVGQGKETQYF. V gene TRBV11-2 combines with J gene TRBJ2-5, with a tentative D call TRBD1 (5 bases). Germline V gene sequence: CDR1 SGHAT, CDR2 FQNNGV. This CDR3 has 15 amino acids. V dropped 1 base and J dropped 3 bases, with 12 bases sitting between them.

CDR3 amino acids: CASSFRGGRETQYF. For the CDR3, the DNA is TGTGCCAGCAGTTTCAGGGGAGGGAGAGAGACCCAGTACTTC. The rearrangement uses TRBV27 and TRBJ2-5; the D gene is possibly TRBD2 (7 bases). The CDR3 sequence is 14 residues long. The ends were cut back, 3 bases at V and 4 bases at J, with 12 bases in the middle. The germline gives CDR1 MNHEY, CDR2 SMNVEV (reference sequence).

The J gene is TRBJ1-1, the V gene TRBV18; 7 bases fit TRBD1. The germline V gene has CDR1 KGHSH and CDR2 LQKENI. The CDR3 runs to 15 residues. Losses at the gene ends were 3 bases for V and 2 bases for J; bases not matched to a gene: 6. CDR3 protein: CASSPMTGLNTEAFF. The CDR3 DNA sequence: TGTGCCAGCTCACCTATGACAGGGTTAAACACTGAAGCTTTCTTT.

As regards this clone: At one end, the junction sequence differs from germline, possibly due to a read error. The rearrangement links TRBV7-9 to TRBJ2-7; TRBD2 agrees at 11 bases. The germline V gene encodes CDR1 SEHNR and CDR2 FQNEAQ (reference sequence). This CDR3 has 15 residues. This CDR3 reads CASSIAGLADYEQYF. For the CDR3, the DNA is TGTGCCAGCAGCATAGCGGGACTAGCGGATTACGAGCAGTACTTC. The entire variable domain, with the rest obtained from reference TRBV7-9 and TRBJ2-7, is as follows: DTGVSQNPRHKITKRGQNVTFRCDPISEHNRLYWYRQTLGQGPEFLTYFQNEAQLEKSRLLSDRFSAERPKGSFSTLEIQRTEQGDSAMYLCASSIAGLADYEQYFGPGTRLTVT.

The V gene is TRBV11-2, the J gene TRBJ2-3; no clear D. This CDR3 comprises 13 residues. Germline V gene data show CDR1 as SGHAT and CDR2 as FQNNGV. V lost 1 base and J lost 3, with 5 bases in between. DNA of the CDR3: TGTGCCAGCAGCTTAGTGGAGACAGATACGCAGTATTTT. Amino acid sequence: CASSLVETDTQYF.

This chain links TRBV24-1 with TRBJ1-5; D call uncertain. Germline CDR1 KGHDR, CDR2 SFDVKD. The CDR3 loop spans 13 amino acids. The V and J ends lost 7 bases and 7 bases respectively, with 13 bases between them. The CDR3 nucleotides read TGTGCCACCAGCCCCGCGGGTTGGCAGCCCCAGCATTTT. The encoded protein is CATSPAGWQPQHF.

The sample holds one count of this clone. The chain carries TRBV7-6 and TRBJ1-4, with D unclear. V lost 1 base, J lost 0 bases, and 6 bases lay in between. Germline V gives CDR1 SGHVS, CDR2 FNYEAQ. This CDR3 spans 15 amino acids. The CDR3 loop reads CASSLGPATNEKLFF. As DNA, the CDR3 is TGTGCCAGCAGCTTAGGGCCTGCAACTAATGAAAAACTGTTTTTT.

This rearrangement joins TRBV15 to TRBJ2-7; D gene unclear. V shed 5 bases and J shed 6 bases, with 14 bases lying between them. CDR3 length: 13 amino acids. The V gene's germline CDR1 is LNHNV and CDR2 YYDKDF (reference sequence). CDR3 in amino acids: CATSSRFGLEQYF. The CDR3 DNA follows: TGTGCCACCAGCTCCCGATTCGGCCTCGAGCAGTACTTC. The full variable domain, with the rest looked up from reference TRBV15 and TRBJ2-7, is DAMVIQNPRYQVTQFGKPVTLSCSQTLNHNVMYWYQQKSSQAPKLLFHYYDKDFNNEADTPDNFQSRRPNTSFCFLDIRSPGLGDTAMYLCATSSRFGLEQYFGPGTRLTVT.

This clone was counted a single time. This chain links TRBV7-9 with TRBJ1-1; D not resolved. The V end lost 1 base, the J end lost 3 bases, and 6 bases lay between the germline ends. There are 13 residues in the CDR3. Germline CDR1 SEHNR, CDR2 FQNEAQ (reference sequence). The CDR3 reads CASSLEEYTEAFF. The CDR3 DNA follows: TGTGCCAGCAGCTTAGAGGAATACACTGAAGCTTTCTTT.